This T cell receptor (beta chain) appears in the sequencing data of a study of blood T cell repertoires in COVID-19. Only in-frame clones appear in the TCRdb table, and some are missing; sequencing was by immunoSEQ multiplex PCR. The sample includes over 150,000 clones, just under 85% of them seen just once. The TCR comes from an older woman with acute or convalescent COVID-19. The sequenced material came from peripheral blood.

Here the CDR3 DNA reads TGCAGCGCCTCACGTGAGGAAAACGGGGAGCTGTTTTTT. Its translation is CSASREENGELFF. V is TRBV29-1 and J is TRBJ2-2; no definite D call. CDR1 is SQVTM and CDR2 is ANQGSEA in the germline V gene. The CDR3 is 13 amino acids. Between the trimmed V and J ends, which lost 7 bases and 7 bases, there was a span of 16 bases.